The clone carrying this T cell receptor beta chain has a count of ten or more. Its antigen is not known. The sample's time point: longitudinal time-point 1 (baseline). TCRdb reanalysed the 5' RACE reads using MiXCR and keeps one entry per CDR3 protein. The sample carries about 71,000 distinct CDR3 sequences, roughly 10% recorded once. These data originate in a study of neurological immune-mediated disorders. General study points: In HTLV-1-associated myelopathy, TCR clonal expansion was greatest, whereas multiple sclerosis had the least, falling below healthy controls.

CDR3 length: 14 residues. Per germline, CDR1 MNHEY and CDR2 SVGAGI. V was shortened by 2 bases and J by 5 bases, with 9 bases between the two germline ends. The source of this sequence is a man aged 25 to 40 in good health. Sequenced material: PBMCs. The chain is built from TRBV6-5 and TRBJ2-2; D is uncertain. The CDR3 protein is CASSYAQWTGELFF. The CDR3 bases are TGTGCCAGCAGTTACGCCCAATGGACCGGGGAGCTGTTTTTT.